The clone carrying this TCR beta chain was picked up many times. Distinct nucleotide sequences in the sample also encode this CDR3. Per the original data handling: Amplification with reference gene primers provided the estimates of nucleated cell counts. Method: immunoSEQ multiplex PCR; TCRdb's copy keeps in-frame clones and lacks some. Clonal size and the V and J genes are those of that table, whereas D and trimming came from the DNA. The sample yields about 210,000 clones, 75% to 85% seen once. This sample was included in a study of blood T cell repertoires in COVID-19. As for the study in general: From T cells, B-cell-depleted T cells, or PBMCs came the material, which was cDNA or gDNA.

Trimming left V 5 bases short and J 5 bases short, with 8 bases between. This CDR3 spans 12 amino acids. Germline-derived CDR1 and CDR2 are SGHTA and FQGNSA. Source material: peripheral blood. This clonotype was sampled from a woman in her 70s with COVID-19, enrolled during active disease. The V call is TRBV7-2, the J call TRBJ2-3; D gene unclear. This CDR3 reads CASSPSLDTQYF. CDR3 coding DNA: TGTGCCAGCAGCCCTTCCCTAGATACGCAGTATTTT.